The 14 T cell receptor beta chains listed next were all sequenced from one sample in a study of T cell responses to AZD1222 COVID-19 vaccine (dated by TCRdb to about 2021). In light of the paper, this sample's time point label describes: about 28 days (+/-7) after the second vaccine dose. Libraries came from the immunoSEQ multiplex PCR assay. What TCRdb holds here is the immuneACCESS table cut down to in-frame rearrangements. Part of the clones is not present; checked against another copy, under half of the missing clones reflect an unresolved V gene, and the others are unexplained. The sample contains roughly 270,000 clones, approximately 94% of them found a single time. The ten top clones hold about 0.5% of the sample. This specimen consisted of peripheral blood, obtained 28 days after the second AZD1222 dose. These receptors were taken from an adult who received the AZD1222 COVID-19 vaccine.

CDR3 bases: TGTGCCAGCAGTCAGACAGGGAACACTGAAGCTTTCTTT. Translated, it gives CASSQTGNTEAFF. The chain combines TRBV11-3 with TRBJ1-1, with a weak D call TRBD1 (6 bases). Trimming pared 6 bases from V and 1 base from J, leaving 9 bases between. The CDR3 is 13 amino acids. Per the germline V gene, CDR1 is SGHNT and CDR2 is YENEEA.

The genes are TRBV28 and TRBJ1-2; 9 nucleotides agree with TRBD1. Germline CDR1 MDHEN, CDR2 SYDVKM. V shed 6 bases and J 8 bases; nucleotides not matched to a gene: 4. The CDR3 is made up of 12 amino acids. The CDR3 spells CASRPGTGGYTF. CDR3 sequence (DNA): TGTGCCAGCAGACCCGGGACAGGGGGCTACACCTTC.

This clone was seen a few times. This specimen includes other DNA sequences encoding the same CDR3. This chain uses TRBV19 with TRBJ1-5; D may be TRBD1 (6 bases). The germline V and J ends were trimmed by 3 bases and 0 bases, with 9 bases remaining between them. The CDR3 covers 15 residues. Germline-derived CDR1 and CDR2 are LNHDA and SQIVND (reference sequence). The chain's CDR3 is CASSIRGSSNQPQHF. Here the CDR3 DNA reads TGTGCCAGTAGTATCAGGGGCAGTAGCAATCAGCCCCAGCATTTT.

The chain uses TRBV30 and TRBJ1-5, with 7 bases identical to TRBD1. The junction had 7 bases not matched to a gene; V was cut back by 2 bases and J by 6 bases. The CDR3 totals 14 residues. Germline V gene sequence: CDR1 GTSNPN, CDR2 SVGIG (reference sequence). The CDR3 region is CAWSPRGGSQPQHF. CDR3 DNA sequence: TGTGCCTGGAGTCCCAGGGGGGGGAGTCAGCCCCAGCATTTT.

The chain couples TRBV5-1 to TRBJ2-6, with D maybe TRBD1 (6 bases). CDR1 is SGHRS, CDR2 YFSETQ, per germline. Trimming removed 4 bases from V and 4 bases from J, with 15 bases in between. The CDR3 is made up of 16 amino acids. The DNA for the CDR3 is TGCGCCAGCAGCGGGGGCATCCGAGGCGGGGCCAACGTCCTGACTTTC. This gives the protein CASSGGIRGGANVLTF.

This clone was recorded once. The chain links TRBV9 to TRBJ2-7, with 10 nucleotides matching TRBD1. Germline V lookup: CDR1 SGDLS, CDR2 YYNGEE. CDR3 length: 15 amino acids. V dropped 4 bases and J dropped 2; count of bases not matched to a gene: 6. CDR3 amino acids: CASSPRGTGAYEQYF. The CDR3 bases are TGTGCCAGCAGCCCCAGGGGGACAGGGGCCTACGAGCAGTACTTC. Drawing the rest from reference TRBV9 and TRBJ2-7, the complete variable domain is DSGVTQTPKHLITATGQRVTLRCSPRSGDLSVYWYQQSLDQGLQFLIQYYNGEERAKGNILERFSAQQFPDLHSELNLSSLELGDSALYFCASSPRGTGAYEQYFGPGTRLTVT.

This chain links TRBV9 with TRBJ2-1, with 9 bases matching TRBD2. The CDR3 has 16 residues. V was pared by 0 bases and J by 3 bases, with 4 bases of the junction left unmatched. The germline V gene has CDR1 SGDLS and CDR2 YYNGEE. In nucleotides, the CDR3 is TGTGCCAGCAGCGTAGCCGGACTAGCGTTCTACAATGAGCAGTTCTTC. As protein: CASSVAGLAFYNEQFF.

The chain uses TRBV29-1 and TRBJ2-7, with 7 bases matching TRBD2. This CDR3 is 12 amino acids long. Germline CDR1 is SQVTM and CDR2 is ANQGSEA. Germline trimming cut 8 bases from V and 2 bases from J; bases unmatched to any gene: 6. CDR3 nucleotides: TGCAGCTATAGCGGGCTTACCTACGAGCAGTACTTC. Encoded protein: CSYSGLTYEQYF.

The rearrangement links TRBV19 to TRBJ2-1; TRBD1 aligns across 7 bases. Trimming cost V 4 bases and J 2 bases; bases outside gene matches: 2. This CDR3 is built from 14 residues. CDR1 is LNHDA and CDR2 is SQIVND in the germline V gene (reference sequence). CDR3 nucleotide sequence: TGTGCCAGTAGTACCGGGACAGCCTACAATGAGCAGTTCTTC. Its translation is CASSTGTAYNEQFF.

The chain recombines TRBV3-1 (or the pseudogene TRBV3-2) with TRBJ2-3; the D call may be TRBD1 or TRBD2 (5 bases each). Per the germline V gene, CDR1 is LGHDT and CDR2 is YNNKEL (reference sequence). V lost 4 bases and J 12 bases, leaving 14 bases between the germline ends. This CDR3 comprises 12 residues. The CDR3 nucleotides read TGTGCCAGCAGCCTCGGGGTGGGGGTTCAGTATTTT. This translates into CASSLGVGVQYF.

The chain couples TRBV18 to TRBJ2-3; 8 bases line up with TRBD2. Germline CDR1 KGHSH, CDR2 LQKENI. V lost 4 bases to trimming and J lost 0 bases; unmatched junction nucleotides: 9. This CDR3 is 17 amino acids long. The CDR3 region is CASSRELAEISTDTQYF. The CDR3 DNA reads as TGTGCCAGCTCACGGGAACTAGCGGAGATTAGCACAGATACGCAGTATTTT.

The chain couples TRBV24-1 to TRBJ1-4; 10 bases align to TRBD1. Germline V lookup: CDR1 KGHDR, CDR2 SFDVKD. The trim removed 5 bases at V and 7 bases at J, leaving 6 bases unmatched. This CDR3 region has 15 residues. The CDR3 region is CATSAGTGEVEKLFF. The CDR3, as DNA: TGTGCCACCAGTGCTGGGACAGGGGAGGTTGAAAAACTGTTTTTT.

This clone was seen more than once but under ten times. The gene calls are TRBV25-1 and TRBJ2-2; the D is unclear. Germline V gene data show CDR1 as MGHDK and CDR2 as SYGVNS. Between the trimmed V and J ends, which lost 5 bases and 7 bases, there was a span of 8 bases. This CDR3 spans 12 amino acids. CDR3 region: CASSRGSGELFF. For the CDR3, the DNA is TGTGCCAGCAGTCGAGGCAGCGGGGAGCTGTTTTTT.

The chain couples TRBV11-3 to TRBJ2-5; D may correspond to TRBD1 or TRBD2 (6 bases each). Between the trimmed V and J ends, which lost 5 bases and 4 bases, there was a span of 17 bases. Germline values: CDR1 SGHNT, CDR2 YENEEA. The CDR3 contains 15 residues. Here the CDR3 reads CASSPGQTAGETQYF. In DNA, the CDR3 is TGTGCCAGCAGCCCAGGACAGACAGCGGGAGAGACCCAGTACTTC.